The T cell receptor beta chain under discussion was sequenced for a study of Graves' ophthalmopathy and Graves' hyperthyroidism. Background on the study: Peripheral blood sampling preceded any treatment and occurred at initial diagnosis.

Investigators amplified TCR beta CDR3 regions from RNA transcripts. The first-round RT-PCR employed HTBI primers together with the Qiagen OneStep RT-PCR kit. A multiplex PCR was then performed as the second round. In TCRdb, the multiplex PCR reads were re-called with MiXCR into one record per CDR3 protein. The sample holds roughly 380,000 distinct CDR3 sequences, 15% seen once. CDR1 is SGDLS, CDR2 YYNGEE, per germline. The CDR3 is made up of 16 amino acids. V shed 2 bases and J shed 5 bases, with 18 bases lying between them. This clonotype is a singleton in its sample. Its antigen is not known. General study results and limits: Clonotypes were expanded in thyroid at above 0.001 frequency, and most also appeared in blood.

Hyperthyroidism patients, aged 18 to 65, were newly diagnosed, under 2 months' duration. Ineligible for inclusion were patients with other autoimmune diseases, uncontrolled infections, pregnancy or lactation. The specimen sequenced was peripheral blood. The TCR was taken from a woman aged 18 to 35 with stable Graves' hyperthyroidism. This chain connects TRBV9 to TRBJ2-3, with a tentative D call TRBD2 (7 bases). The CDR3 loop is CASSVGAGAPGDTQYF. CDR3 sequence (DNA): TGTGCCAGCAGCGTGGGCGCGGGGGCCCCCGGAGATACGCAGTATTTT.